Listed below are T cell receptor beta chains from one sample, sequenced in a study of blood T cell repertoires in COVID-19. Some clones are missing from TCRdb's copy, which holds only in-frame ones; the method was immunoSEQ multiplex PCR. The sample has a few hundred thousand clones, 80% to 90% seen once. Input material: peripheral blood. The receptor set was obtained from a woman aged 50 to 60 with acute or convalescent COVID-19. Both conserved end residues are part of each CDR3. The D gene is left open where the match is weak. Where a row states a size, it is once, few, many or the class of an expanded clone; other rows omit it.

v_call	clone_size	j_call	d_call	cdr3_aa	cdr3_nt
TRBV3-1/TRBV3-2	once	TRBJ2-2	NA	CASSQDLVGELFF	TGTGCCAGCAGCCAAGATCTCGTCGGGGAGCTGTTTTTT
TRBV11-2	few	TRBJ1-6	NA	CASSLVGTNSPLHF	TGTGCCAGCAGCTTAGTCGGTACTAATTCACCCCTCCACTTT
TRBV7-3	NA	TRBJ2-6	NA	CASSFPGRSGANVLTF	TGTGCCAGCAGCTTCCCAGGGCGTTCTGGGGCCAACGTCCTGACTTTC
TRBV5-1	NA	TRBJ2-5	NA	CASSAGSEETQYF	TGCGCCAGCAGCGCGGGCAGCGAGGAAACCCAGTACTTC
TRBV28	NA	TRBJ1-4	NA	CASSLGGAGEKLFF	TGTGCCAGCAGTTTAGGGGGGGCCGGGGAAAAACTGTTTTTT
TRBV21-1	NA	TRBJ2-1	NA	CASSGGQGLSYNEQFF	TGTGCCAGCAGCGGGGGACAGGGTCTGTCCTACAATGAGCAGTTCTTC
TRBV15	NA	TRBJ1-1	NA	CATSTGLTEAFF	TGTGCCACCAGTACAGGGCTCACTGAAGCTTTCTTT
TRBV6-5	NA	TRBJ1-1	NA	CASSYSTAGEAFF	TGTGCCAGCAGTTACTCGACGGCAGGGGAGGCTTTCTTT
TRBV6-5	NA	TRBJ2-1	NA	CASSYFPRYYNEQFF	TGTGCCAGCAGTTACTTCCCCAGATACTACAATGAGCAGTTCTTC
TRBV28	NA	TRBJ2-2	NA	CASSLWQTRTGELFF	TGTGCCAGCAGTTTATGGCAGACTAGGACCGGGGAGCTGTTTTTT
TRBV9	NA	TRBJ2-1	TRBD2	CASSVAWTSGNEQFF	TGTGCCAGCAGCGTCGCGTGGACTAGCGGCAATGAGCAGTTCTTC
TRBV11-3	NA	TRBJ2-7	TRBD1	CGGGQGTDLGQYF	TGTGGAGGAGGACAGGGGACCGACCTGGGGCAGTACTTC
TRBV27	NA	TRBJ2-2	NA	CASSRGGSNTGELFF	TGTGCCAGCAGTCGCGGGGGCTCGAACACCGGGGAGCTGTTTTTT
TRBV6-5	NA	TRBJ1-3	NA	CASSYSRGNTIYF	TGTGCCAGCAGTTACTCACGGGGAAACACCATATATTTT
TRBV6-6	NA	TRBJ2-1	NA	CASREFTDNEQFF	TGTGCCAGCAGAGAATTCACAGACAATGAGCAGTTCTTC
TRBV27	NA	TRBJ1-6	NA	CASSVSGTGYPPLHF	TGTGCCAGCAGTGTATCCGGAACAGGCTATCCACCCCTCCACTTT
TRBV30	NA	TRBJ2-7	NA	CAWSGVQWGGHEQYF	TGTGCCTGGTCCGGGGTTCAATGGGGGGGCCACGAGCAGTACTTC
TRBV27	few	TRBJ2-1	TRBD2	CATRDTSGTNEQFF	TGTGCCACGCGAGACACTAGCGGGACCAATGAGCAGTTCTTC
TRBV30	NA	TRBJ2-2	NA	CAWTPLRNIPGTGELFF	TGTGCCTGGACCCCTCTCAGAAATATACCGGGCACCGGGGAGCTGTTTTTT
TRBV5-4	NA	TRBJ1-6	TRBD1	CASSVDRGGSPLHF	TGTGCCAGCAGCGTGGACAGGGGGGGTTCACCCCTCCACTTT
TRBV19	NA	TRBJ2-1	NA	CASSTDSGKSYNEQFF	TGTGCCAGTAGTACCGATTCCGGGAAGTCCTACAATGAGCAGTTCTTC
TRBV5-3	NA	TRBJ2-3	TRBD2	CAGAGRVSGSTDTQYF	TGTGCCGGGGCCGGGAGGGTTAGCGGGAGCACAGATACGCAGTATTTT
TRBV7-2	few	TRBJ2-1	NA	CASSLAGFRYNEQFF	TGTGCCAGCAGCTTAGCTGGTTTCAGATACAATGAGCAGTTCTTC
TRBV10-2	NA	TRBJ2-7	NA	CASRWTDSAYEQYF	TGCGCCAGCAGATGGACAGACTCCGCCTACGAGCAGTACTTC
TRBV18	NA	TRBJ1-1	TRBD1	CASSPVGTGSVGTEAFF	TGTGCCAGCTCACCAGTCGGGACAGGGTCGGTGGGCACTGAAGCTTTCTTT
TRBV27	NA	TRBJ2-1	NA	CASSRGGYDEQFF	TGTGCCAGCAGTAGGGGGGGATATGATGAGCAGTTCTTC
TRBV5-1	NA	TRBJ1-5	TRBD1	CASSRLPPGQGGLGGNQPQHF	TGCGCCAGCAGTCGACTTCCCCCGGGACAGGGGGGCCTCGGTGGCAATCAGCCCCAGCATTTT
TRBV6-2/TRBV6-3	NA	TRBJ1-4	TRBD1	CASSLPRGTGNEKLFF	TGTGCCAGCAGTTTACCCAGGGGGACAGGGAATGAAAAACTGTTTTTT